This TCR beta chain was retrieved from a study of cytomegalovirus exposure and HLA in healthy donors. Study-level points and caveats: Reportedly, cytomegalovirus status was diagnosed with high sensitivity and specificity. For presence/absence analyses, sequencing depth was assumed to be roughly uniform across donors. Later genetic work tied a missense DCLRE1C variant to beta-chain V and J trimming.

Trimming took off 3 bases at V and 4 bases at J, with 7 bases between the two ends. CDR3 length: 12 amino acids. Germline-derived CDR1 and CDR2 are MDHEN and SYDVKM. As regards this clone: Its antigen is still unknown.

Vbeta (60) and Jbeta (13) primers were used in the PCR. TCRdb's copy holds only in-frame clones and misses some; the assay was immunoSEQ multiplex PCR. In the table there are 100,000 to 120,000 clones, approximately 69% of which are singletons. The chain has TRBV28 and TRBJ2-7; tentative D call: TRBD1 (5 bases). Sequencing was performed on PBMCs. This TCR came from a man aged 30-40 years in good health and CMV-seronegative. The CDR3, as DNA: TGTGCCAGCAGTTTCTCAGGGTACGAGCAGTACTTC. This sequence encodes CASSFSGYEQYF.